This entry is about one T cell receptor (beta chain). The data originate from a study of blood T cell repertoires in COVID-19. Turning to the study itself: Samples representing acute and convalescent COVID-19 were sourced from the United States, Italy and Spain. T cells, B-cell-depleted T cells, or PBMCs provided the cDNA or gDNA that served as material.

Per the original methods: It was from reference gene primer amplification that nucleated cell counts were estimated. Libraries were prepared by immunoSEQ multiplex PCR; TCRdb keeps only in-frame clonotypes and omits some of them. V and J calls and clone size follow that table, whereas D and trimming were derived from the DNA. The table includes about 200,000 clones, roughly 81% detected once. Germline loops: CDR1 SEHNR, CDR2 FQNEAQ (reference sequence). This CDR3 has 16 amino acids. J gave up 1 base and V 3 bases, and 7 bases lay outside the gene matches. Sample: peripheral blood. This receptor was identified in a woman older than 75 with acute or convalescent COVID-19. V is TRBV7-9 and J is TRBJ2-7; 9 nucleotides match TRBD2. In DNA, the CDR3 is TGTGCCAGCAGCTTGACACTAGCGGGTGAATCCTACGAGCAGTACTTC. This codes for CASSLTLAGESYEQYF. Full variable domain (remainder filled in from reference TRBV7-9 and TRBJ2-7): DTGVSQNPRHKITKRGQNVTFRCDPISEHNRLYWYRQTLGQGPEFLTYFQNEAQLEKSRLLSDRFSAERPKGSFSTLEIQRTEQGDSAMYLCASSLTLAGESYEQYFGPGTRLTVT.